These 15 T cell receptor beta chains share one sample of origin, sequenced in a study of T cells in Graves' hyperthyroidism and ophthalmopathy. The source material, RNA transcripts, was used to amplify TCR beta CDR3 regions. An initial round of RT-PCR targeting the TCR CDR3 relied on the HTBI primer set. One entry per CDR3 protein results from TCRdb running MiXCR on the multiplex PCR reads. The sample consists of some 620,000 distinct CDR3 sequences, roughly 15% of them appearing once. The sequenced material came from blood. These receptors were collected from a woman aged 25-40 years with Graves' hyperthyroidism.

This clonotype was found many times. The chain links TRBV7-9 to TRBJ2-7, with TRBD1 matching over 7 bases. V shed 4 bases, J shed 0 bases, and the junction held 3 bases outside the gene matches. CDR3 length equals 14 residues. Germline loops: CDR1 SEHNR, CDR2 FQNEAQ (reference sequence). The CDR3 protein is CASSYGTASYEQYF. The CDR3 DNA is TGTGCCAGCAGCTACGGGACAGCCTCCTACGAGCAGTACTTC.

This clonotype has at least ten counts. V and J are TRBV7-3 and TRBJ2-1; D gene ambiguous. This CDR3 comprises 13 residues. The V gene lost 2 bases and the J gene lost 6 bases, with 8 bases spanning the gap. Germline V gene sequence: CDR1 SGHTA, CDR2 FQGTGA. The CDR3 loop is CASSLGSVNEQFF. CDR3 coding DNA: TGTGCCAGCAGCTTAGGCAGTGTCAATGAGCAGTTCTTC.

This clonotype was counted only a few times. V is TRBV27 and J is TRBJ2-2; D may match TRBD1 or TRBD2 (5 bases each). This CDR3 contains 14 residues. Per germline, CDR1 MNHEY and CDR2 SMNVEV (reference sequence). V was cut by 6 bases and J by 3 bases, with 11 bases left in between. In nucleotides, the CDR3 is TGTGCCAGCAGCTCACTAGGGGACACCGGGGAGCTGTTTTTT. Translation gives CASSSLGDTGELFF.

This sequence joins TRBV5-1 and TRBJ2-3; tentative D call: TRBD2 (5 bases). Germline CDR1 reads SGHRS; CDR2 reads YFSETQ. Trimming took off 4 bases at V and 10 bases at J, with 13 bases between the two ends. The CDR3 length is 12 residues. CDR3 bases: TGCGCCAGCAGCCCCGGACTGCCGGCGCAGTATTTT. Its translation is CASSPGLPAQYF.

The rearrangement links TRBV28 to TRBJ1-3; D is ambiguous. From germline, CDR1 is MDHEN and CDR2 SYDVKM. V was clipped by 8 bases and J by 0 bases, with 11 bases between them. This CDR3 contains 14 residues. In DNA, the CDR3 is TGTGCCAGCTATGGTGGGTTCTCTGGAAACACCATATATTTT. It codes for CASYGGFSGNTIYF.

This CDR3 reads CASSLLGTVKYF. The DNA for the CDR3 is TGTGCCAGCAGTTTACTGGGGACAGTGAAATACTTC. The chain has TRBV28 and TRBJ2-5; TRBD1 aligns across 7 bases. J lost 14 bases, V lost 2 bases, and 8 bases had no gene match. CDR3 length: 12 residues. Germline lookup yields CDR1 MDHEN and CDR2 SYDVKM. The full variable domain, completed using reference TRBV28 and TRBJ2-5, is DVKVTQSSRYLVKRTGEKVFLECVQDMDHENMFWYRQDPGLGLRLIYFSYDVKMKEKGDIPEGYSVSREKKERFSLILESASTNQTSMYLCASSLLGTVKYFGPGTRLLVL.

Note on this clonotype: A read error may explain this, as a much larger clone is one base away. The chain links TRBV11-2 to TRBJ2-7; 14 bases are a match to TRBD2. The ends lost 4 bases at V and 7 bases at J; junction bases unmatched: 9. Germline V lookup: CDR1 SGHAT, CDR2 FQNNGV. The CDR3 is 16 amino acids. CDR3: CASSSGTSGSFHEQYF. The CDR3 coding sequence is TGTGCCAGCAGCTCGGGGACTAGCGGGAGTTTTCATGAGCAGTACTTC.

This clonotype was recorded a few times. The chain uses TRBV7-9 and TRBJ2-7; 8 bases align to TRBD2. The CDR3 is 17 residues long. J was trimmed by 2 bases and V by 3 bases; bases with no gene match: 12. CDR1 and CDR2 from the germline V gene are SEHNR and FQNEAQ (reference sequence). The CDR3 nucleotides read TGTGCCAGCAGCTTTGAAGCGGGAGCCGGGTCCCCCTACGAGCAGTACTTC. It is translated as CASSFEAGAGSPYEQYF. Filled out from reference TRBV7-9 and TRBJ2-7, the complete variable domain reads DTGVSQNPRHKITKRGQNVTFRCDPISEHNRLYWYRQTLGQGPEFLTYFQNEAQLEKSRLLSDRFSAERPKGSFSTLEIQRTEQGDSAMYLCASSFEAGAGSPYEQYFGPGTRLTVT.

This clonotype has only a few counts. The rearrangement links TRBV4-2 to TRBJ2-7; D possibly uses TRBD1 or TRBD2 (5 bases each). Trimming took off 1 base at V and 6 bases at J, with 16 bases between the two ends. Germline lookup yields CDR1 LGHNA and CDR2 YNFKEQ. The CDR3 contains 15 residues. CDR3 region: CASSQAPRVASEQYF. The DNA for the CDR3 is TGTGCCAGCAGCCAAGCTCCCAGGGTAGCGTCCGAGCAGTACTTC.

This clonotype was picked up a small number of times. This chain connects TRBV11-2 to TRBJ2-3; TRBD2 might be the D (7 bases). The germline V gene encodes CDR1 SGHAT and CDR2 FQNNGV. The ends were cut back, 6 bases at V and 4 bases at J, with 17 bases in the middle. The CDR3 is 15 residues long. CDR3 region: CASSPGWGGADTQYF. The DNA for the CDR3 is TGTGCCAGCAGTCCCGGTTGGGGGGGCGCAGATACGCAGTATTTT.

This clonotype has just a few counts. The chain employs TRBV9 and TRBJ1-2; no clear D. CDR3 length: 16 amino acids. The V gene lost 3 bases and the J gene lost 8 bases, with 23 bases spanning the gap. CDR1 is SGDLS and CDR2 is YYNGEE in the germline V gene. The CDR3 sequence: CASSAGKGEDWEGYTF. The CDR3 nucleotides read TGTGCCAGCAGCGCGGGAAAGGGAGAGGATTGGGAAGGCTACACCTTC.

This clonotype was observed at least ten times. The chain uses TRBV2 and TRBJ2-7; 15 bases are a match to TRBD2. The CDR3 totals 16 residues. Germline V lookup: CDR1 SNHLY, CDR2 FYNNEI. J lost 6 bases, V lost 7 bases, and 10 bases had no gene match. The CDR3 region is CASKGLAGGPFGEQYF. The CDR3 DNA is TGTGCCAGCAAAGGACTAGCGGGAGGGCCTTTCGGCGAGCAGTACTTC.

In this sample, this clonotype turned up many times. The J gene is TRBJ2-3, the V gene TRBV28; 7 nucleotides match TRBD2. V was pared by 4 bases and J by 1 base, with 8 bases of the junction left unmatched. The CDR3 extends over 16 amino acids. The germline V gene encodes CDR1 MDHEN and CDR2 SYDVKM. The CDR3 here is CASSSPGEGGTDTQYF. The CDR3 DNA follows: TGTGCCAGCAGTTCCCCCGGGGAGGGAGGCACAGATACGCAGTATTTT. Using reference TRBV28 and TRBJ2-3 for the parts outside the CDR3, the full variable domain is DVKVTQSSRYLVKRTGEKVFLECVQDMDHENMFWYRQDPGLGLRLIYFSYDVKMKEKGDIPEGYSVSREKKERFSLILESASTNQTSMYLCASSSPGEGGTDTQYFGPGTRLTVL.

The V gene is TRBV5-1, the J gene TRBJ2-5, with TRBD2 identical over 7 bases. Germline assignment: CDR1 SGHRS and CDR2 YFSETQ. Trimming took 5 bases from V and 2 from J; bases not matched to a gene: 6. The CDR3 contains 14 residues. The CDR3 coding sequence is TGCGCCAGCAGACCCCCTAGCGGACAAGAGACCCAGTACTTC. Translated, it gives CASRPPSGQETQYF.

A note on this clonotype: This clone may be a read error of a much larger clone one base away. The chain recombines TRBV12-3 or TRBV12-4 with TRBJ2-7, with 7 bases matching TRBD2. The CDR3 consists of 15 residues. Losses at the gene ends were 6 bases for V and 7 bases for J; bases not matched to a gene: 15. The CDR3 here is CASSPHGGRAVEQYF. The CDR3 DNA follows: TGTGCCAGCAGCCCCCATGGGGGGAGGGCAGTAGAGCAGTACTTC.